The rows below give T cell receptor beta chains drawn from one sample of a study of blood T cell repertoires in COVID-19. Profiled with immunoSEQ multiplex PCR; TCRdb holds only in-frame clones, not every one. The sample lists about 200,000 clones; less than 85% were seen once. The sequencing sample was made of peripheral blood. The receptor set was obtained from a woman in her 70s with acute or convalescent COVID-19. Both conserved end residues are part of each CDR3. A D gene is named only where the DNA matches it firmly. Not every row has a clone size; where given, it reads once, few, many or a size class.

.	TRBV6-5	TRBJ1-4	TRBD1	TGTGCCAGCAGCCCCGGAACAGGGGATGAAAAACTGTTTTTT	CASSPGTGDEKLFF
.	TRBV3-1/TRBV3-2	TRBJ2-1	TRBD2	TGTGCCAGCAGCCCGACCGGGACTAGCGGATACAATGAGCAGTTCTTC	CASSPTGTSGYNEQFF
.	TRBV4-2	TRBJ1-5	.	TGTGCCAGCAGCCAAGTCGGAGGGGAAGCGGGTCAGCCCCAGCATTTT	CASSQVGGEAGQPQHF
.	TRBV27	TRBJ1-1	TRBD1	TGTGCCAGCACCACAGGGGGCACTGAAGCTTTCTTT	CASTTGGTEAFF
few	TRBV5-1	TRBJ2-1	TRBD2	TGCGCCAGCAGCGGCTTAGCGGGAGGTTCCAATGAGCAGTTCTTC	CASSGLAGGSNEQFF
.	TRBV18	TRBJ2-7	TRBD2	TGTGCCAGCTCACCGGGGACTAGCGGCTACTCCTACGAGCAGTACTTC	CASSPGTSGYSYEQYF
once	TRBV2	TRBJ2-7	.	TGTGCCAGCAGGCCGGGGGTCTACGAGCAGTACTTC	CASRPGVYEQYF
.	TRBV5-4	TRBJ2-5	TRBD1	TGTGCCAGCAGCACTCGGACAGGGGGTGAAGAGACCCAGTACTTC	CASSTRTGGEETQYF
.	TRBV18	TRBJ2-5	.	TGTGCCAGCTCACTACGGTCCCAACAAGAGACCCAGTACTTC	CASSLRSQQETQYF
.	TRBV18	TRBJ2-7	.	TGTGCCAGCTCACCTCCCTCCTCCTACGAGCAGTACTTC	CASSPPSSYEQYF
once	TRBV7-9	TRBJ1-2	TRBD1	TGTGCCAGCAGCTCAAGACAGGGCTTTGGTGGCTACACCTTC	CASSSRQGFGGYTF
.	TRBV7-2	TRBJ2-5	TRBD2	TGTGCCAGCAGCTTAGCGTTGGCTAGCGGGCAGGAGACCCAGTACTTC	CASSLALASGQETQYF
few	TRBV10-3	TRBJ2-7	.	TGTGCCATCAGTGACAGGGAAGGAAAAACCTACGAGCAGTACTTC	CAISDREGKTYEQYF
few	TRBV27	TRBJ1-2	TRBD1	TGTGCCAGCAGTTTAACAGGGGGCTATGGCTACACCTTC	CASSLTGGYGYTF
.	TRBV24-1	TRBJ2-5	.	TGTGCCACCGGAGGCGGGGCAGGGGAGACCCAGTACTTC	CATGGGAGETQYF
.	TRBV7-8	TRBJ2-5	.	TGTGCCAGCAGCTTAGAAGGGGAACAAGAGACCCAGTACTTC	CASSLEGEQETQYF
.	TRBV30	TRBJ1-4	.	TGTGCCTGGAGGGGGGGAGAAGATGAAAAACTGTTTTTT	CAWRGGEDEKLFF
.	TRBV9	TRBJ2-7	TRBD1	TGTGCCAGCAGCGTAGGGGGACAGGGGTCGAGTGAGCAGTACTTC	CASSVGGQGSSEQYF
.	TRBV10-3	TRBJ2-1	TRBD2	TGTGCCATCACCCCGGGACTAGCGGGAGTAGATGAGCAGTTCTTC	CAITPGLAGVDEQFF
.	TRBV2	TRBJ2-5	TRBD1	TGTGCCAGGGGGGGACAGGAAGAGACCCAGTACTTC	CARGGQEETQYF
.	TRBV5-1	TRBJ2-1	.	TGCGCCAGCAGCTTGGGACAGGTCCTCTCCTACAATGAGCAGTTCTTC	CASSLGQVLSYNEQFF
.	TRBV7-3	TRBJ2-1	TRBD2	TGTGCCAGCAGCTTGACTAGCGGGAGCAATGAGCAGTTCTTC	CASSLTSGSNEQFF
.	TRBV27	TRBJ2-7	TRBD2	TGTGCCAGCAGTCCCGGGAGGGGCTACGAGCAGTACTTC	CASSPGRGYEQYF
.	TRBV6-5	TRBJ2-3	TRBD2	TGTGCCAGCAGTCTGACTAGCGGGAAACCCGATACGCAGTATTTT	CASSLTSGKPDTQYF
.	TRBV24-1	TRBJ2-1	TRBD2	TGTGCCACCAGTGACCCTGGACTAGCGGGAGGGAATGAGCAGTTCTTC	CATSDPGLAGGNEQFF
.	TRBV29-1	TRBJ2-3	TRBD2	TGCAGCGTCCAGGGGCTAGCGGGAGCCTACCTTAGCACAGATACGCAGTATTTT	CSVQGLAGAYLSTDTQYF
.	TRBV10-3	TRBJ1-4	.	TGTGCCATCAGGGTCTCGGGTAATGAAAAACTGTTTTTT	CAIRVSGNEKLFF
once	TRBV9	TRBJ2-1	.	TGTGCCAGCAGCGCCCGGAGGGGCAATGAGCAGTTCTTC	CASSARRGNEQFF
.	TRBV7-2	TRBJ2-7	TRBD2	TGTGCCAGCAGCCTTGGACTAGCGGGACTCTACGAGCAGTACTTC	CASSLGLAGLYEQYF
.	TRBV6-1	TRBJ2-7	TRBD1	TGTGCCAGCAGTGAAGGGACAGGGGCATCCTACGAGCAGTACTTC	CASSEGTGASYEQYF
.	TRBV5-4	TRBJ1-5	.	TGTGCCAGCAGCTCCGACAGAGATCAGCCCCAGCATTTT	CASSSDRDQPQHF
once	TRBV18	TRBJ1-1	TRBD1	TGTGCCAGCTCACCACAACAGGGGGGGTCGAACACTGAAGCTTTCTTT	CASSPQQGGSNTEAFF
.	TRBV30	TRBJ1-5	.	TGTGCCTGGAGTCGGCAGGGGAACCAGCCCCAGCATTTT	CAWSRQGNQPQHF
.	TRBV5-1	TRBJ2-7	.	TGCGCCAGCAGCTTGTATCAGGCCTACGAGCAGTACTTC	CASSLYQAYEQYF
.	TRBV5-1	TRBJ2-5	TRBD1	TGCGCCAGCAGCTTGTCACAGGGGCAAGAGACCCAGTACTTC	CASSLSQGQETQYF
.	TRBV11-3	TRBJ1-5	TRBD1	TGTGCCAGCAGCCAAGGACAGGGGAATCAGCCCCAGCATTTT	CASSQGQGNQPQHF
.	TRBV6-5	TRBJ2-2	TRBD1	TGTGCCAGCGAAGGGACAGGGTATAACACCGGGGAGCTGTTTTTT	CASEGTGYNTGELFF
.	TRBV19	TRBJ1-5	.	TGTGCCAGTAAACTGGGCAGGGAAACTCCTAGGCAGCCCCAGCATTTT	CASKLGRETPRQPQHF
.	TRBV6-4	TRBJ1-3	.	TGTGCCAGCAGTGTGGGCCCTGGAAACACCATATATTTT	CASSVGPGNTIYF
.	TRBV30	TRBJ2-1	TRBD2	TGTGCCTGGACGGGACTAGAGATATATGAGCAGTTCTTC	CAWTGLEIYEQFF
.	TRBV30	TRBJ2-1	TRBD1	TGTGCCTGGAGTGTACCCCGGACAGGCGCCTACAATGAGCAGTTCTTC	CAWSVPRTGAYNEQFF
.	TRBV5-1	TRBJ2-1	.	TGCGCCAGCAGCTTGGAAAGAGGCGATGAGCAGTTCTTC	CASSLERGDEQFF
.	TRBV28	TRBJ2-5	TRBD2	TGTGCCAGCAGGAATAGCGGGAGCCCGGAGACCCAGTACTTC	CASRNSGSPETQYF
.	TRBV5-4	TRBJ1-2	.	TGTGCCAGCAGCTTGGATCGGTATGGCTACACCTTC	CASSLDRYGYTF
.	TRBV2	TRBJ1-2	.	TGTGCCAGCAGTGAAGAGGTTCAGGGCGGGGGTGGCTACACCTTC	CASSEEVQGGGGYTF